The 10 T cell receptor beta chains below come from one sample, sequenced in a study of CD8 T cells in Susac syndrome. The RNA input was about 0.5 to 1 ug, and it was reverse transcribed with random hexamers. Each CDR3 protein gets one entry after TCRdb re-called the immunoSEQ multiplex PCR reads with MiXCR. Of about 140,000 distinct CDR3 sequences listed, 85% to 95% were seen once; the top ten hold around 0.15%. The material sequenced was CD4+ T cells from PBMCs. These receptor sequences come from a human donor with Susac syndrome.

J is TRBJ2-6 and V is TRBV7-2; D is possibly TRBD2 (5 bases). This CDR3 comprises 15 residues. Germline lookup yields CDR1 SGHTA and CDR2 FQGNSA. Trimming removed 9 bases at V and 1 base at J, with 13 bases between. This CDR3 is CARGAPRSGANVLTF. The CDR3, as DNA: TGTGCCAGGGGAGCCCCTAGGTCTGGGGCCAACGTCCTGACTTTC.

The chain carries TRBV20-1 and TRBJ2-7, with TRBD2 matching over 10 bases. The CDR3 is 14 amino acids. With 5 bases clipped from V and 2 bases from J, the junction kept 6 bases outside the gene matches. CDR1 DFQATT and CDR2 SNEGSKA come from the germline V gene (reference sequence). The CDR3 DNA is TGCAGTGCTCCGCCTAGCGGGAGCCCCTACGAGCAGTACTTC. Residues: CSAPPSGSPYEQYF.

The V gene is TRBV1, the J gene TRBJ2-5. TRBV1 is classified as a pseudogene. This CDR3 has 15 residues. The CDR3 loop reads CTSSNRGQSGETQYF. CDR3 sequence (DNA): TGCACCAGCAGCAACCGTGGGCAGAGTGGGGAGACCCAGTACTTC.

The chain is built from TRBV20-1 and TRBJ2-3, with 10 bases lining up with TRBD2. The CDR3 is 13 residues long. Germline V gene lookup returns CDR1 DFQATT and CDR2 SNEGSKA (reference sequence). The ends lost 6 bases at V and 5 bases at J; junction bases unmatched: 5. The CDR3 DNA is TGCAGTGCGATAGCGGGAGGAGTAGATACGCAGTATTTT. This sequence encodes CSAIAGGVDTQYF.

J is TRBJ1-1 and V is TRBV29-1; D may be TRBD1 (6 bases). CDR1 SQVTM and CDR2 ANQGSEA come from the germline V gene. The V end lost 6 bases, the J end lost 4 bases, and 18 bases lay between the germline ends. This CDR3 has 14 amino acids. The CDR3 loop is CSVSVGGRGTEAFF. In DNA, the CDR3 is TGCAGCGTCAGCGTCGGGGGCCGGGGCACTGAAGCTTTCTTT.

The V call is TRBV9, the J call TRBJ2-1; no clear D gene. V lost 1 base to trimming and J lost 9 bases, with 20 bases between them. CDR3 length: 16 amino acids. Germline values: CDR1 SGDLS, CDR2 YYNGEE. CDR3 DNA sequence: TGTGCCAGCAGCGTATCGAGGAGAAGGGCGGCAAGTGAGCAGTTCTTC. Translating it yields CASSVSRRRAASEQFF.

V is TRBV20-1 and J is TRBJ2-2; D might be TRBD2 (6 bases). The V gene lost 3 bases and the J gene lost 5 bases, with 16 bases spanning the gap. CDR3 length equals 15 residues. Germline-derived CDR1 and CDR2 are DFQATT and SNEGSKA (reference sequence). The CDR3 sequence: CSASRRAGLTGELFF. The CDR3 DNA sequence: TGCAGTGCTAGTAGGAGGGCAGGCCTTACCGGGGAGCTGTTTTTT.

V and J are TRBV20-1 and TRBJ2-3, with a weak D call TRBD2 (6 bases). Germline CDR1 is DFQATT and CDR2 is SNEGSKA (reference sequence). The CDR3 runs to 15 residues. V lost 0 bases and J 0 bases, leaving 10 bases between the germline ends. The CDR3 nucleotides read TGCAGTGCTAGAGATTGGGGGACTAGCACAGATACGCAGTATTTT. It yields the protein CSARDWGTSTDTQYF.

CDR3 nucleotides: TGTGCCAGCAGCGTAGTGTTTGGGGGGGCCATGAATGAGCAGTTCTTC. This sequence encodes CASSVVFGGAMNEQFF. V gene TRBV9 combines with J gene TRBJ2-1, with D possibly being TRBD2 (7 bases). Germline-derived CDR1 and CDR2 are SGDLS and YYNGEE. The CDR3 is 16 residues long. Trimming took off 0 bases at V and 7 bases at J, with 17 bases between the two ends.

The V call is TRBV29-1, the J call TRBJ1-2; a possible D gene is TRBD1 (5 bases). CDR3 length: 12 amino acids. V was cut by 4 bases and J by 4 bases, with 10 bases left in between. From germline, CDR1 is SQVTM and CDR2 ANQGSEA. Here the CDR3 reads CSVAFQGYGYTF. The CDR3 DNA reads as TGCAGCGTTGCCTTCCAGGGCTATGGCTACACCTTC. The full variable domain, in which reference TRBV29-1 and TRBJ1-2 provide the parts outside the CDR3, is SAVISQKPSRDICQRGTSLTIQCQVDSQVTMMFWYRQQPGQSLTLIATANQGSEATYESGFVIDKFPISRPNLTFSTLTVSNMSPEDSSIYLCSVAFQGYGYTFGSGTRLTVV.